These 5 T cell receptor beta chains share one sample of origin, sequenced in a study of blood T cell repertoires in COVID-19. Sequencing was performed with immunoSEQ multiplex PCR; in TCRdb, only in-frame clones are kept and a portion is missing. The repertoire consists of roughly 150,000 clones, with roughly three quarters occurring once and the leading ten covering about 8.6%. The sample taken for sequencing was peripheral blood. These receptors were obtained from a man in his fifties with active or convalescent COVID-19.

A single count supports this clone. The chain joins TRBV2 to TRBJ1-2; a weak D match, TRBD1 (6 bases). Trimming stripped 6 bases from V and 7 bases from J, with 15 bases between. The CDR3 is 13 amino acids. Germline CDR1 is SNHLY and CDR2 is FYNNEI. CDR3 sequence (DNA): TGTGCCAGCAGCGTGGGGGCAGGGATTGGCTACACCTTC. Residues: CASSVGAGIGYTF.

The J gene is TRBJ2-1, the V gene TRBV10-3; 12 bases align to TRBD2. Germline V CDR1 and CDR2: ENHRY, SYGVKD. The CDR3 has 17 amino acids. The trim removed 1 base at V and 6 bases at J, leaving 7 bases unmatched. The CDR3 bases are TGTGCCATCAGTGAGTGGAGACTAGCGGGGGACGCCAATGAGCAGTTCTTC. Protein sequence: CAISEWRLAGDANEQFF.

This chain joins TRBV20-1 and TRBJ2-2; D may be TRBD2 (5 bases). CDR1 is DFQATT and CDR2 is SNEGSKA in the germline V gene (reference sequence). The germline V and J ends were trimmed by 3 bases and 1 base, with 9 bases remaining between them. This CDR3 contains 14 residues. The CDR3 loop reads CSASIGLNTGELFF. The CDR3 region has the DNA TGCAGTGCTAGTATCGGACTGAACACCGGGGAGCTGTTTTTT.

V usage is TRBV12-3 or TRBV12-4 and J usage is TRBJ2-7; D perhaps matches TRBD1 (6 bases). Trimming removed 5 bases at V and 1 base at J, with 9 bases between. This CDR3 is built from 13 residues. DNA of the CDR3: TGTGCCAGCAGTCTACAGGGATCCTACGAGCAGTACTTC. This codes for CASSLQGSYEQYF.

This clone was detected only once. The chain links TRBV6-5 to TRBJ2-1; the match to TRBD2 covers 10 bases. The V and J ends lost 4 bases and 9 bases, in that order; junction bases with no gene match: 6. CDR1 MNHEY and CDR2 SVGAGI come from the germline V gene. The CDR3 totals 14 residues. CDR3 coding DNA: TGTGCCAGCAGTTTATCTAGCGGGAGTAGTGAGCAGTTCTTC. It translates to CASSLSSGSSEQFF.